Detailed here is one TCR beta chain. This sample was taken from a study of blood T cell repertoires in COVID-19. For the study at large: COVID-19 samples collected from the United States, Italy and Spain covered acute and convalescent phases.

Authors' processing steps: Amplified reference gene primers provided the basis for estimating nucleated cell counts. Sequencing used immunoSEQ multiplex PCR; TCRdb keeps in-frame clones, though not all of them. From that table come the V and J calls and clone size; the DNA was used to work out D and trimming. The data show 29,000 or so clones, 60% to 80% seen once. Trimming removed 3 bases at V and 0 bases at J, with 12 bases between. Germline V gives CDR1 WSHSY, CDR2 SAAADI. The CDR3 covers 16 residues. Sequences were obtained from peripheral blood. The sequence derives from a woman in her sixties or seventies with active or convalescent COVID-19. V gene TRBV10-2 combines with J gene TRBJ1-5; a possible D gene is TRBD1 (6 bases). DNA of the CDR3: TGCGCCAGCAGTGACCTCACAGGGTATAGCAATCAGCCCCAGCATTTT. It translates to CASSDLTGYSNQPQHF.